A selection of T cell receptor beta chains follows, all from one sample in a study of response to subunit inactivated influenza vaccine. TCRdb ran MiXCR on the RT-PCR reads and lists one entry per CDR3 protein. This table holds 450,000 to 600,000 distinct CDR3 sequences, approximately 7.7% found once. The sequenced sample was PBMCs from blood, obtained about 24 months after vaccination. These receptors originate from a man in his fifties or sixties who received an inactivated influenza vaccine. The CDR3 runs from the conserved cysteine through the conserved F or W. The D gene is left open where the match is weak. Some rows mark clone size as missing; the rest say once, few, many or name a class of expanded clone.

j_call: TRBJ2-3
v_call: TRBV5-1
clone_size: few
d_call: -
cdr3_aa: CASSGGRRADTQYF
cdr3_nt: TGCGCCAGCTCCGGGGGGCGCAGGGCAGATACGCAGTATTTT

j_call: TRBJ2-5
v_call: TRBV20-1
clone_size: -
d_call: TRBD2
cdr3_aa: CSAAREAQETQYF
cdr3_nt: TGCAGTGCTGCGCGGGAGGCCCAAGAGACCCAGTACTTC

j_call: TRBJ2-7
v_call: TRBV6-5
clone_size: -
d_call: TRBD2
cdr3_aa: CASSYASGGAYEQYF
cdr3_nt: TGTGCCAGCAGTTATGCTAGCGGGGGGGCCTACGAGCAGTACTTC

j_call: TRBJ2-7
v_call: TRBV11-2
clone_size: many
d_call: TRBD2
cdr3_aa: CASSVTSGVPSSEQYF
cdr3_nt: TGTGCCAGCAGTGTCACTAGCGGGGTCCCCAGCTCCGAGCAGTACTTC

j_call: TRBJ2-7
v_call: TRBV7-8
clone_size: -
d_call: -
cdr3_aa: CASSFTPLEQYF
cdr3_nt: TGTGCCAGCAGCTTTACCCCCCTCGAGCAGTACTTC

j_call: TRBJ2-1
v_call: TRBV3-1
clone_size: few
d_call: TRBD2
cdr3_aa: CASSQWTSGEPFYNEQFF
cdr3_nt: TGTGCCAGCAGCCAATGGACTAGCGGGGAACCTTTCTACAATGAGCAGTTCTTC

j_call: TRBJ2-1
v_call: TRBV10-3
clone_size: -
d_call: -
cdr3_aa: CAISESRTSEQFF
cdr3_nt: TGTGCCATCAGTGAGAGTAGGACGTCTGAGCAGTTCTTC

j_call: TRBJ2-7
v_call: TRBV15
clone_size: many
d_call: TRBD2
cdr3_aa: CATSRDQTSGTYEQYF
cdr3_nt: TGTGCCACCAGCAGAGATCAGACTAGCGGGACCTACGAGCAGTACTTC

j_call: TRBJ1-5
v_call: TRBV2
clone_size: -
d_call: TRBD1
cdr3_aa: CASSRVTGRQPQHF
cdr3_nt: TGTGCCAGCAGTCGGGTGACAGGGCGTCAGCCCCAGCATTTT

j_call: TRBJ2-1
v_call: TRBV12-3/TRBV12-4
clone_size: many
d_call: -
cdr3_aa: CASSPTRGVYNEQFF
cdr3_nt: TGTGCCAGCAGTCCCACCAGGGGGGTGTACAATGAGCAGTTCTTC

j_call: TRBJ1-5
v_call: TRBV2
clone_size: -
d_call: TRBD1
cdr3_aa: CASSPTGGLSGKHQPQHF
cdr3_nt: TGTGCCAGCAGCCCGACAGGGGGCCTATCGGGGAAACATCAGCCCCAGCATTTT

j_call: TRBJ2-5
v_call: TRBV20-1
clone_size: few
d_call: TRBD2
cdr3_aa: CSARASGRRETQYF
cdr3_nt: TGCAGTGCTCGCGCTAGCGGGAGACGGGAGACCCAGTACTTC

j_call: TRBJ1-1
v_call: TRBV29-1
clone_size: -
d_call: -
cdr3_aa: CSVEEAGAGTEAFF
cdr3_nt: TGCAGCGTTGAAGAGGCGGGCGCGGGGACTGAAGCTTTCTTT

j_call: TRBJ2-3
v_call: TRBV5-1
clone_size: many
d_call: -
cdr3_aa: CASSLTSKWVDTQYF
cdr3_nt: TGCGCCAGCAGCTTGACTAGTAAGTGGGTGGATACGCAGTATTTT

j_call: TRBJ2-1
v_call: TRBV7-8
clone_size: -
d_call: TRBD2
cdr3_aa: CASSLVESGRGNEQFF
cdr3_nt: TGTGCCAGCAGCTTAGTAGAAAGCGGGAGGGGGAATGAGCAGTTCTTC

j_call: TRBJ2-7
v_call: TRBV21-1
clone_size: many
d_call: -
cdr3_aa: CASSKVSGQSSYEQYF
cdr3_nt: TGTGCCAGCAGCAAAGTCTCGGGACAGAGCTCCTACGAGCAGTACTTC

j_call: TRBJ1-1
v_call: TRBV12-3/TRBV12-4
clone_size: many
d_call: -
cdr3_aa: CASRLRENTEAFF
cdr3_nt: TGTGCCAGCAGACTCAGGGAGAACACTGAAGCTTTCTTT

j_call: TRBJ2-5
v_call: TRBV5-1
clone_size: many
d_call: -
cdr3_aa: CASSLADRNGETQYF
cdr3_nt: TGCGCCAGCAGCTTGGCCGACAGGAACGGAGAGACCCAGTACTTC

j_call: TRBJ2-2
v_call: TRBV5-1
clone_size: many
d_call: TRBD2
cdr3_aa: CASRRTSGNTGELFF
cdr3_nt: TGCGCCAGCAGACGGACTAGCGGGAACACCGGGGAGCTGTTTTTT

j_call: TRBJ2-4
v_call: TRBV6-5
clone_size: -
d_call: -
cdr3_aa: CASSYSSGAVAKNIQYF
cdr3_nt: TGTGCCAGCAGTTACTCGAGTGGCGCTGTGGCCAAAAACATTCAGTACTTC

j_call: TRBJ2-1
v_call: TRBV11-2
clone_size: many
d_call: TRBD2
cdr3_aa: CASSLLYASGTRGNEQFF
cdr3_nt: TGTGCCAGCAGCTTACTATACGCTAGCGGGACCCGGGGCAATGAGCAGTTCTTC

j_call: TRBJ2-2
v_call: TRBV4-1
clone_size: many
d_call: -
cdr3_aa: CASSRFNYRGGTGELFF
cdr3_nt: TGCGCCAGCAGCCGATTTAATTACAGGGGAGGGACCGGGGAGCTGTTTTTT

j_call: TRBJ2-3
v_call: TRBV3-1
clone_size: few
d_call: -
cdr3_aa: CASSRMAASSTDTQYF
cdr3_nt: TGTGCCAGCAGCCGTATGGCGGCTTCTAGCACAGATACGCAGTATTTT

j_call: TRBJ2-7
v_call: TRBV7-2
clone_size: -
d_call: TRBD1
cdr3_aa: CASSFSGTGSHEQYF
cdr3_nt: TGTGCCAGCAGCTTCAGCGGGACAGGGAGTCACGAGCAGTACTTC

j_call: TRBJ1-2
v_call: TRBV7-9
clone_size: -
d_call: -
cdr3_aa: CASSPPKGYYDYGYTF
cdr3_nt: TGTGCCAGCAGCCCTCCGAAAGGGTATTATGACTATGGCTACACCTTC

j_call: TRBJ2-6
v_call: TRBV7-6
clone_size: few
d_call: TRBD1
cdr3_aa: CASSFRAMGQNISGANVLTF
cdr3_nt: TGTGCCAGCAGCTTCCGGGCGATGGGACAGAATATCTCTGGGGCCAACGTCCTGACTTTC

j_call: TRBJ2-1
v_call: TRBV4-3
clone_size: -
d_call: -
cdr3_aa: CASSQARMGAGYNEQFF
cdr3_nt: TGCGCCAGCAGCCAAGCGAGGATGGGTGCGGGATACAATGAGCAGTTCTTC

j_call: TRBJ2-5
v_call: TRBV5-6
clone_size: -
d_call: -
cdr3_aa: CASSLKGRLLETQYF
cdr3_nt: TGTGCCAGCAGCTTGAAAGGTCGACTCCTGGAGACCCAGTACTTC

j_call: TRBJ2-1
v_call: TRBV28
clone_size: many
d_call: -
cdr3_aa: CASSPQLVNNEQFF
cdr3_nt: TGTGCCAGCAGTCCGCAGTTAGTCAACAATGAGCAGTTCTTC

j_call: TRBJ2-7
v_call: TRBV5-6
clone_size: many
d_call: -
cdr3_aa: CASSQKVIRNYEQYF
cdr3_nt: TGTGCCAGCAGCCAGAAAGTAATAAGGAACTACGAGCAGTACTTC

j_call: TRBJ2-3
v_call: TRBV29-1
clone_size: -
d_call: TRBD2
cdr3_aa: CSATRGRVGTDTQYF
cdr3_nt: TGCAGCGCGACGAGAGGGAGGGTTGGCACAGATACGCAGTATTTT

j_call: TRBJ2-5
v_call: TRBV29-1
clone_size: many
d_call: -
cdr3_aa: CSVEDSAHLWETQYF
cdr3_nt: TGCAGCGTTGAAGATTCGGCTCATCTGTGGGAGACCCAGTACTTC

j_call: TRBJ2-7
v_call: TRBV10-3
clone_size: many
d_call: -
cdr3_aa: CAIREDRHYEQYF
cdr3_nt: TGTGCCATCAGGGAGGACAGACATTACGAGCAGTACTTC

j_call: TRBJ2-5
v_call: TRBV6-2/TRBV6-3
clone_size: few
d_call: TRBD2
cdr3_aa: CASSFQRGGFETQYF
cdr3_nt: TGTGCCAGCAGTTTCCAGCGGGGGGGTTTCGAGACCCAGTACTTC

j_call: TRBJ2-2
v_call: TRBV24-1
clone_size: many
d_call: -
cdr3_aa: CATSGRTGTGELFF
cdr3_nt: TGTGCCACCAGTGGCAGAACAGGGACCGGGGAGCTGTTTTTT

j_call: TRBJ1-2
v_call: TRBV12-3/TRBV12-4
clone_size: -
d_call: TRBD1
cdr3_aa: CASTGTGVGGYTF
cdr3_nt: TGTGCCAGCACTGGGACAGGGGTTGGTGGCTACACCTTC

j_call: TRBJ1-1
v_call: TRBV9
clone_size: few
d_call: -
cdr3_aa: CASSAQGFRTMNTEAFF
cdr3_nt: TGTGCCAGCAGCGCACAGGGTTTTCGAACCATGAACACTGAAGCTTTCTTT

j_call: TRBJ2-3
v_call: TRBV19
clone_size: few
d_call: TRBD2
cdr3_aa: CASSIGTSGPSTDTQYF
cdr3_nt: TGTGCCAGTAGTATAGGGACTAGCGGACCTAGCACAGATACGCAGTATTTT

j_call: TRBJ2-4
v_call: TRBV4-2
clone_size: many
d_call: -
cdr3_aa: CASSLQDSDIQYF
cdr3_nt: TGTGCCAGCAGCCTGCAAGACAGCGACATTCAGTACTTC

j_call: TRBJ2-1
v_call: TRBV7-9
clone_size: few
d_call: -
cdr3_aa: CASSHPGGGPNEQFF
cdr3_nt: TGTGCCAGCAGCCATCCTGGCGGGGGCCCCAATGAGCAGTTCTTC

j_call: TRBJ2-4
v_call: TRBV12-3/TRBV12-4
clone_size: many
d_call: -
cdr3_aa: CASSRGAGDKNIQYF
cdr3_nt: TGTGCCAGCAGCCGGGGGGCGGGCGATAAAAACATTCAGTACTTC